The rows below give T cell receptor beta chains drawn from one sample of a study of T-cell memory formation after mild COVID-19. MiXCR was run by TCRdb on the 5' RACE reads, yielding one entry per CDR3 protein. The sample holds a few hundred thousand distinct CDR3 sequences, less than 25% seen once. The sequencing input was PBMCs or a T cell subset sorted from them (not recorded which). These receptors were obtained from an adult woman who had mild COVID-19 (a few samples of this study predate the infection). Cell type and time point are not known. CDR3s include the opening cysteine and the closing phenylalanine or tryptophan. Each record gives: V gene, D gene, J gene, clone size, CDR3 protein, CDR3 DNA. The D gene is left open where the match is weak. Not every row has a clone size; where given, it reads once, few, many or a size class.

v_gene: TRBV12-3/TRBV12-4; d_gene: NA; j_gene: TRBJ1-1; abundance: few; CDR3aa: CASRRPPEAFF; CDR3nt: TGTGCCAGCAGACGGCCACCTGAAGCTTTCTTT
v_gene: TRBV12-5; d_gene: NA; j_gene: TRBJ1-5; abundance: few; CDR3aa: CASGLGVAQHF; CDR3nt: TGTGCTAGTGGTTTGGGCGTAGCCCAGCATTTT
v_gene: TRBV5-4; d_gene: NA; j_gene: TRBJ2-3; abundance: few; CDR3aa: CASSIAQSRSTDTQYF; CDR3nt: TGTGCCAGCAGCATCGCACAGAGCAGGAGCACAGATACGCAGTATTTT
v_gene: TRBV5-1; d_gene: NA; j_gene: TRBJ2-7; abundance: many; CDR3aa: CASMPSGTYEQYF; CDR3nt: TGCGCCAGCATGCCCAGCGGCACCTACGAGCAGTACTTC
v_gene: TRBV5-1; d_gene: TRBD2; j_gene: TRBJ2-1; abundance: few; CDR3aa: CASSLGLLAGVSYNEQFF; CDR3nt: TGCGCCAGCAGCTTGGGCTTACTAGCGGGGGTGTCCTACAATGAGCAGTTCTTC
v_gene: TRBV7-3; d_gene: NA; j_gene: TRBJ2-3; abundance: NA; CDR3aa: CASSLGGIKRDTQYF; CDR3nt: TGTGCCAGCAGCTTAGGCGGGATAAAAAGAGATACGCAGTATTTT
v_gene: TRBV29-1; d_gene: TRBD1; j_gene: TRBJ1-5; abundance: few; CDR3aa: CSAGTGLAAQHF; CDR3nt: TGCAGCGCCGGGACAGGGCTGGCAGCCCAGCATTTT
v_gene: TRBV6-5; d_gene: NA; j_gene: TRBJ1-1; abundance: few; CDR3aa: CASSFDTTNTEAFF; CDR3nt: TGTGCCAGCAGTTTCGACACGACGAACACTGAAGCTTTCTTT
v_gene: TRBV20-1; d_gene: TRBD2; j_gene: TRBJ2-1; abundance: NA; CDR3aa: CSARLSAGGLNEQFF; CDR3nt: TGCAGTGCTAGATTATCAGCGGGAGGGCTCAATGAGCAGTTCTTC
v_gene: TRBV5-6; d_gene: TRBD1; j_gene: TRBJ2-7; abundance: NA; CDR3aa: CASSFWDRWQSHEHYF; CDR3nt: TGTGCCAGCAGCTTTTGGGACAGGTGGCAATCCCACGAGCATTACTTC
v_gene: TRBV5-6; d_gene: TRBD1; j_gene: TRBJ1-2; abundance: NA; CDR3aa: CASSSAGTGIRDGYTF; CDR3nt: TGTGCCAGCAGCTCGGCCGGGACAGGGATAAGGGATGGCTACACCTTC
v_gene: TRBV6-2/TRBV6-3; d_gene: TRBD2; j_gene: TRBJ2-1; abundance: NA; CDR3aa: CASSYSRDSGLPHNEQFF; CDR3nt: TGTGCCAGCAGTTACTCGAGAGATAGCGGGCTACCCCACAATGAGCAGTTCTTC
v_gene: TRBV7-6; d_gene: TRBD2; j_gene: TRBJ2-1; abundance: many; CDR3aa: CASSRTSGRYNEQFF; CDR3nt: TGTGCCAGCAGCCGGACTAGCGGGAGATACAATGAGCAGTTCTTC
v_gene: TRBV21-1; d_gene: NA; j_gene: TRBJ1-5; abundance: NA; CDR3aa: CASSKGTPGEPQHF; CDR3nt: TGTGCCAGCAGCAAAGGAACCCCAGGGGAGCCCCAGCATTTT
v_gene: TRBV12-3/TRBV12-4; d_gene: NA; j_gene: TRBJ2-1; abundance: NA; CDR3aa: CATTRSQTQNEQFF; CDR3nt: TGTGCCACCACAAGATCCCAGACCCAGAATGAGCAGTTCTTC
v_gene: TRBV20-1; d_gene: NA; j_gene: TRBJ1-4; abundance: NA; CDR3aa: CSARPHTWGADGKLFF; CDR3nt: TGCAGTGCTAGACCCCACACGTGGGGGGCTGATGGAAAACTGTTTTTT
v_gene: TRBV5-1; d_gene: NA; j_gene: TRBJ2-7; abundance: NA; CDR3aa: CASSAGVSYEQYF; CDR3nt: TGCGCCAGCAGCGCAGGGGTCTCCTACGAGCAGTACTTC